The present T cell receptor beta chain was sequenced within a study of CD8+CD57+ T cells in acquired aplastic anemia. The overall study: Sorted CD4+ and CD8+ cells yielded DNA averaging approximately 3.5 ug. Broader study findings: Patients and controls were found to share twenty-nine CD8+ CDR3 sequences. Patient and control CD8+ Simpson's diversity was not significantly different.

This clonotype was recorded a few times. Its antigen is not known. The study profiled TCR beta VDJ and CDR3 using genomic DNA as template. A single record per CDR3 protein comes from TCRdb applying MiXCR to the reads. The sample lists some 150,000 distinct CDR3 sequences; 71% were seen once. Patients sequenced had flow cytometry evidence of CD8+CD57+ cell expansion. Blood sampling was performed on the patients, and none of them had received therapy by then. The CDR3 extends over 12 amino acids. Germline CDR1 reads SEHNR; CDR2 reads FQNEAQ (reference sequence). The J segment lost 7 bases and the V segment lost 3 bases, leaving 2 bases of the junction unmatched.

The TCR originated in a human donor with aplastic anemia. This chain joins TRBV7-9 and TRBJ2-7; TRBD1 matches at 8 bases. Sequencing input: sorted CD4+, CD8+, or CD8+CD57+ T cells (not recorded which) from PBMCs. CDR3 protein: CASSFTGGEQYF. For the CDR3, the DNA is TGTGCCAGCAGCTTTACAGGGGGTGAGCAGTACTTC.